This TCR beta chain was retrieved from a study of blood T cell repertoires in COVID-19. This CDR3 region has 13 residues. CDR1 and CDR2 from the germline V gene are GTSNPN and SVGIG (reference sequence). J gave up 7 bases and V 5 bases, and 4 bases lay outside the gene matches. Seattle-derived patients entered the study during active infection and were followed longitudinally. Only in-frame clones appear in the TCRdb table, and some are missing; sequencing was by immunoSEQ multiplex PCR. The sample consists of about 370,000 clones, around 87% of them appearing once. This TCR came from a woman in her thirties with COVID-19, enrolled during active disease. The rearrangement joins TRBV30 to TRBJ1-5, with 11 bases fitting TRBD1. The source material was peripheral blood. The CDR3 DNA reads as TGTGCCTGGCAAGGGACAGGGGGACAGCCCCAGCATTTT. Translation: CAWQGTGGQPQHF.